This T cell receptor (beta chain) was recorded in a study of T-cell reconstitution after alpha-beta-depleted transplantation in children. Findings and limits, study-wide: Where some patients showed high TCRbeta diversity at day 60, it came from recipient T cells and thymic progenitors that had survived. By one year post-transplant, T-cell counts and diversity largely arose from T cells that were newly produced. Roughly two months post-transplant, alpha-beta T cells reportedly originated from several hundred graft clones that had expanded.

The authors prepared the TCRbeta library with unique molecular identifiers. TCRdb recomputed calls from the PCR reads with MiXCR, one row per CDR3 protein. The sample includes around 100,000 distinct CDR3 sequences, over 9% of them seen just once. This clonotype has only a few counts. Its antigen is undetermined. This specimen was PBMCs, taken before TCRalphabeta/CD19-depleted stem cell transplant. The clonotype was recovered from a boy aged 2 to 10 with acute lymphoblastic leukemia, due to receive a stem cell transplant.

The CDR3 sequence is CSASARGHGNQPQHF. The CDR3 nucleotides are TGCAGTGCTAGTGCCAGGGGGCATGGCAATCAGCCCCAGCATTTT. The rearrangement links TRBV20-1 to TRBJ1-5, with TRBD1 matching over 8 bases. The V and J ends lost 3 bases and 2 bases, in that order; junction bases with no gene match: 6. Germline V gene data show CDR1 as DFQATT and CDR2 as SNEGSKA (reference sequence). There are 15 residues in the CDR3.